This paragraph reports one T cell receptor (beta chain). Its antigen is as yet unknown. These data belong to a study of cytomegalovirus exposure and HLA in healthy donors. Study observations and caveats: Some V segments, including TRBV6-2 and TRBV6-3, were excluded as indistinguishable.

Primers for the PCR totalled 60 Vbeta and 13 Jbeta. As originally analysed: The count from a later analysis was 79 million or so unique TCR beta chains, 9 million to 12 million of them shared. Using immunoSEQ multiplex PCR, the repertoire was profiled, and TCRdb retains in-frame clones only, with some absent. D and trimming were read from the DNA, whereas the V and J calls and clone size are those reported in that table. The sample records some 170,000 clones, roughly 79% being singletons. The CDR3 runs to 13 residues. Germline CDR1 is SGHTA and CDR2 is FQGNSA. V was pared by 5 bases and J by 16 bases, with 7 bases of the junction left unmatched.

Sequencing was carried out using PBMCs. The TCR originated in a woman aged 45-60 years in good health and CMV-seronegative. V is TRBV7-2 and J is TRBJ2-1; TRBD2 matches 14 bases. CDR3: CASSPRLAGGRFF. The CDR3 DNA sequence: TGTGCCAGCAGCCCGAGACTAGCGGGGGGGCGTTTCTTC. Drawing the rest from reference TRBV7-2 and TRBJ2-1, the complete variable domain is GAGVSQSPSNKVTEKGKDVELRCDPISGHTALYWYRQSLGQGLEFLIYFQGNSAPDKSGLPSDRFSAERTGGSVSTLTIQRTQQEDSAVYLCASSPRLAGGRFFGPGTRLTVL.